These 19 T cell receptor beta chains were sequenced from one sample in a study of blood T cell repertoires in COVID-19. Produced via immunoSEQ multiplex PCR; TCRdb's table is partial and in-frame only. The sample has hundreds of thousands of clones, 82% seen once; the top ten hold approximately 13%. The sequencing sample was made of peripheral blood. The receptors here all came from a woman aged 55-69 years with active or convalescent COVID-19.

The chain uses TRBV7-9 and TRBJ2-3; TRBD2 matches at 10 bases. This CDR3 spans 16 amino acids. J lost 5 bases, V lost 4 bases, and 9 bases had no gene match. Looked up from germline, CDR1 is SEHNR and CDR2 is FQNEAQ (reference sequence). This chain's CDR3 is CASSSFLAGVGDTQYF. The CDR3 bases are TGTGCCAGCAGCTCCTTTCTAGCGGGGGTAGGAGATACGCAGTATTTT.

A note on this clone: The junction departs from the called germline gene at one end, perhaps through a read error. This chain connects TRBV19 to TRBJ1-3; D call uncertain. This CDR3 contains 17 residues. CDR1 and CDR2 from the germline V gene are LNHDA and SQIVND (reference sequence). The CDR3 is CASSIALPGNSGNTIYF. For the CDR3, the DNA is TGTGCCAGTAGTATAGCTCTCCCCGGGAACTCTGGGAACACCATATATTTT.

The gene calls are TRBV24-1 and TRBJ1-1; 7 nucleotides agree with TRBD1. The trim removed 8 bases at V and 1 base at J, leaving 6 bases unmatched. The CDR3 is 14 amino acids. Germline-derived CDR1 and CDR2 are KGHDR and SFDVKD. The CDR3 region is CATTMGQTNTEAFF. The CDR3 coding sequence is TGTGCCACCACCATGGGACAGACGAACACTGAAGCTTTCTTT.

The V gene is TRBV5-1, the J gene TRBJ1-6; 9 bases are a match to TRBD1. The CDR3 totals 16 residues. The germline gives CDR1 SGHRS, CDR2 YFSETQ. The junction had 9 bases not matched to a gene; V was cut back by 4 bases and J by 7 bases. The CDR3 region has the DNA TGCGCCAGCAGCACACAGGCGGGGACAGGGAATTCACCCCTCCACTTT. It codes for CASSTQAGTGNSPLHF.

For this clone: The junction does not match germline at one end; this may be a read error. The CDR3: CARRRGPDTIYF. CDR3 bases: TGTGCCCGGAGGAGGGGGCCGGACACCATATATTTT. The chain joins TRBV30 to TRBJ1-3, with 7 bases identical to TRBD1. This CDR3 spans 12 amino acids. Per germline, CDR1 GTSNPN and CDR2 SVGIG (reference sequence).

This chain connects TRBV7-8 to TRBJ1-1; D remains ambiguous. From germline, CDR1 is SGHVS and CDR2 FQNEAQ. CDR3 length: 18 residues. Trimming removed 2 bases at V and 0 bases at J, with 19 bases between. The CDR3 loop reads CASSLWAGSGAMNTEAFF. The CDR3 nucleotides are TGTGCCAGCAGCTTATGGGCAGGCAGTGGTGCCATGAACACTGAAGCTTTCTTT.

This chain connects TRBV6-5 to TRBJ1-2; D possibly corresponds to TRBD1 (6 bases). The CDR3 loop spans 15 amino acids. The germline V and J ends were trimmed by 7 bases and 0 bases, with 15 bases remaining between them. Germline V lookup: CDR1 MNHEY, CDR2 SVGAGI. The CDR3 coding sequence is TGTGCCAGCACAGGGACACCGAGCTCTAACTATGGCTACACCTTC. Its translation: CASTGTPSSNYGYTF.

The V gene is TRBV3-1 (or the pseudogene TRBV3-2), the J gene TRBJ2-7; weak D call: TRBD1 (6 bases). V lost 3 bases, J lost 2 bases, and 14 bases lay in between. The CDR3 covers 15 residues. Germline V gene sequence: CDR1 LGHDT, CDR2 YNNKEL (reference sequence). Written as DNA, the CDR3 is TGTGCCAGCAGCCACTTACAGGGATTCCCCTACGAGCAGTACTTC. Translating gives CASSHLQGFPYEQYF.

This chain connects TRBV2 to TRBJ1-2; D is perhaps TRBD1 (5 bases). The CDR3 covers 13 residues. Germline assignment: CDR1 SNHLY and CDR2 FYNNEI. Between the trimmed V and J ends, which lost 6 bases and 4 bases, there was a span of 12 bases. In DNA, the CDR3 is TGTGCCAGCAGGGAGGGACTTCTCTATGGCTACACCTTC. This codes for CASREGLLYGYTF. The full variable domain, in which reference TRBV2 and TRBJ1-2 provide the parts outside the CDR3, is EPEVTQTPSHQVTQMGQEVILRCVPISNHLYFYWYRQILGQKVEFLVSFYNNEISEKSEIFDDQFSVERPDGSNFTLKIRSTKLEDSAMYFCASREGLLYGYTFGSGTRLTVV.

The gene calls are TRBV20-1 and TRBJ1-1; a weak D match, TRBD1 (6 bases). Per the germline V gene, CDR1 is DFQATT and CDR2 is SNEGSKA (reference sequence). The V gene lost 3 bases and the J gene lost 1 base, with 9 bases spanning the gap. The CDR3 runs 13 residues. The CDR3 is CSASLGANTEAFF. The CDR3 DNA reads TGCAGTGCTAGTTTGGGGGCGAACACTGAAGCTTTCTTT.

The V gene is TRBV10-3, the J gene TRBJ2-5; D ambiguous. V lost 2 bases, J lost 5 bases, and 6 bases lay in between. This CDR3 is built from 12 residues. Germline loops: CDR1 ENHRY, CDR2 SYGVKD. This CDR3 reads CAISENMETQYF. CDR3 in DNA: TGTGCCATCAGTGAGAATATGGAGACCCAGTACTTC.

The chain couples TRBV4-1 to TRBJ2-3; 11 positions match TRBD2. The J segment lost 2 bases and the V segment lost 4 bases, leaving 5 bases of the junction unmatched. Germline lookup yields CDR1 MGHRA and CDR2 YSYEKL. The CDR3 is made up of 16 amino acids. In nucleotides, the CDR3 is TGCGCCAGCAGCCTCGCTAGCGGGGGGAACACAGATACGCAGTATTTT. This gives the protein CASSLASGGNTDTQYF.

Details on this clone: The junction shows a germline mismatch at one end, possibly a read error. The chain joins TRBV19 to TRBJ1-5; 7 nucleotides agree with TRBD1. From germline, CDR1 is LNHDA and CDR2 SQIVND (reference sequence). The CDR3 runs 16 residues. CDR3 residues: CASSLDRAVSNQPQHF. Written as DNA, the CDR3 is TGTGCCAGTAGTCTAGACAGGGCGGTGAGCAATCAGCCCCAGCATTTT. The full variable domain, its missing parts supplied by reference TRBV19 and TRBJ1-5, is DGGITQSPKYLFRKEGQNVTLSCEQNLNHDAMYWYRQDPGQGLRLIYYSQIVNDFQKGDIAEGYSVSREKKESFPLTVTSAQKNPTAFYLCASSLDRAVSNQPQHFGDGTRLSIL.

The CDR3 sequence is CASSEPPTSGGIFQYF. For the CDR3, the DNA is TGTGCCAGCAGTGAACCCCCGACTAGCGGGGGTATTTTCCAGTATTTT. The rearrangement uses TRBV2 and TRBJ2-3; 12 bases map to TRBD2. CDR3 size: 16 residues. From germline, CDR1 is SNHLY and CDR2 FYNNEI. With V trimmed by 2 bases and J by 12 bases, 12 bases remained unmatched.

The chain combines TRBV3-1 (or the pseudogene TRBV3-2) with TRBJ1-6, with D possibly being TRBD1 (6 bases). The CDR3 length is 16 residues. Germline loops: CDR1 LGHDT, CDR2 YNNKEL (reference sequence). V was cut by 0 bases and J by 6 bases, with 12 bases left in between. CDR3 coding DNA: TGTGCCAGCAGCCAAGAGTGGCAGGGGTTTAATTCACCCCTCCACTTT. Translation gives CASSQEWQGFNSPLHF.

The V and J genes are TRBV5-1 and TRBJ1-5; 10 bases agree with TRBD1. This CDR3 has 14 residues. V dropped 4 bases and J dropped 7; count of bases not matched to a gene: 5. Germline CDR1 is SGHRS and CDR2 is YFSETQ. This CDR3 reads CASSPGTGEQPQHF. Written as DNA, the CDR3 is TGCGCCAGCAGCCCCGGGACAGGGGAGCAGCCCCAGCATTTT.

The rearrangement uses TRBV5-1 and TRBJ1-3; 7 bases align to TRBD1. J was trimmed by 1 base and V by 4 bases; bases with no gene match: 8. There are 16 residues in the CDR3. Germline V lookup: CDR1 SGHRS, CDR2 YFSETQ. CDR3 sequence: CASSPMGTVSGNTIYF. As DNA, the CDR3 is TGCGCCAGCAGCCCTATGGGGACAGTATCTGGAAACACCATATATTTT. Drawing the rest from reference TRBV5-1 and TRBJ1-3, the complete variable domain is KAGVTQTPRYLIKTRGQQVTLSCSPISGHRSVSWYQQTPGQGLQFLFEYFSETQRNKGNFPGRFSGRQFSNSRSEMNVSTLELGDSALYLCASSPMGTVSGNTIYFGEGSWLTVV.

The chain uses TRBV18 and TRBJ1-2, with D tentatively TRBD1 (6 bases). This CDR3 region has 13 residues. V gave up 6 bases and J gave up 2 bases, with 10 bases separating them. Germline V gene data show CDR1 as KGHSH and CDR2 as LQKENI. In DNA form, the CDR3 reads TGTGCCAGCTCCGAACAGGGCAACTATGGCTACACCTTC. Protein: CASSEQGNYGYTF.

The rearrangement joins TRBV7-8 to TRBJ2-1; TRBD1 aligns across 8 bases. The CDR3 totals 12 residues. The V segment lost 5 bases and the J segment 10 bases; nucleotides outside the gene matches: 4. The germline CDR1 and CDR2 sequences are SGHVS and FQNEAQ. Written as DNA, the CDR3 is TGTGCCAGCAGCCGGACAGGGCAAGAGCAGTTCTTC. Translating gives CASSRTGQEQFF.